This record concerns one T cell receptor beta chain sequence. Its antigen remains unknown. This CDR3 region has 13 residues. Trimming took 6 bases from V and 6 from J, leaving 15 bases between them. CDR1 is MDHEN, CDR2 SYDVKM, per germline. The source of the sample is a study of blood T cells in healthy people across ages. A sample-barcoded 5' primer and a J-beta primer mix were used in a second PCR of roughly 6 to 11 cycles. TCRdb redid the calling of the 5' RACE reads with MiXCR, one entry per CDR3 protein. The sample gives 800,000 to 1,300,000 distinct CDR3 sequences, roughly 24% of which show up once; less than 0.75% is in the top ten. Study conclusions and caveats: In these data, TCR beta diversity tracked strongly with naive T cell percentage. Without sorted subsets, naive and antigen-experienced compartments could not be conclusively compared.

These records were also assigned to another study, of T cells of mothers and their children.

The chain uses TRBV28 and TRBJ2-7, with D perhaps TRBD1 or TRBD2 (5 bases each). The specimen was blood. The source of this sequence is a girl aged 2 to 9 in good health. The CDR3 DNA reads TGTGCCAGCAGCGGGGCAATGTCGCGCGAGCAGTACTTC. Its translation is CASSGAMSREQYF.